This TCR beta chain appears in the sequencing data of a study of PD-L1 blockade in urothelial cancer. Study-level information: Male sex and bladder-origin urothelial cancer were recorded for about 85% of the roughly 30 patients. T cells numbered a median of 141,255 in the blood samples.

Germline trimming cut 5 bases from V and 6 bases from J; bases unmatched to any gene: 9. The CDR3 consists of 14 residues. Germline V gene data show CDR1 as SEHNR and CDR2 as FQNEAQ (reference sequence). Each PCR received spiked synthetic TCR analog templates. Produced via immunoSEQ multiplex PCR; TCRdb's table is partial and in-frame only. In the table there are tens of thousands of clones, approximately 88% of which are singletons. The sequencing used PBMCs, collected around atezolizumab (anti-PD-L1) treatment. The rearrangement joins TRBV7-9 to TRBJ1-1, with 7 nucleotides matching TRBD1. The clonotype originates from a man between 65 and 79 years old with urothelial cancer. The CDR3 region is CASSVPGQGAEAFF. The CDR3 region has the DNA TGTGCCAGCAGCGTACCAGGCCAGGGGGCTGAAGCTTTCTTT. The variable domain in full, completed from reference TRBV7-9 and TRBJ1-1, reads DTGVSQNPRHKITKRGQNVTFRCDPISEHNRLYWYRQTLGQGPEFLTYFQNEAQLEKSRLLSDRFSAERPKGSFSTLEIQRTEQGDSAMYLCASSVPGQGAEAFFGQGTRLTVV.